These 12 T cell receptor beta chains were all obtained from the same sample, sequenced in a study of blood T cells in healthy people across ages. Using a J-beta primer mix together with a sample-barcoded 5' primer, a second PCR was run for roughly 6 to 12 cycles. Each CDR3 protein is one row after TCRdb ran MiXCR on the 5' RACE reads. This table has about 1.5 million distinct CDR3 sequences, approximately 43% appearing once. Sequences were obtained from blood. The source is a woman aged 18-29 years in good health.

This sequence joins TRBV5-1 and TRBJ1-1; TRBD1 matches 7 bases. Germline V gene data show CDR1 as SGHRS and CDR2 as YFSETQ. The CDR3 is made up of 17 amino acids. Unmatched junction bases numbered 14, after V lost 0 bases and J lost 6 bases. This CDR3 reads CASSLANGAGGRPEAFF. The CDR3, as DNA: TGCGCCAGCAGCTTGGCCAATGGGGCAGGGGGGCGACCTGAAGCTTTCTTT. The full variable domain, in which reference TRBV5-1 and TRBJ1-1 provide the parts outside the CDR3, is KAGVTQTPRYLIKTRGQQVTLSCSPISGHRSVSWYQQTPGQGLQFLFEYFSETQRNKGNFPGRFSGRQFSNSRSEMNVSTLELGDSALYLCASSLANGAGGRPEAFFGQGTRLTVV.

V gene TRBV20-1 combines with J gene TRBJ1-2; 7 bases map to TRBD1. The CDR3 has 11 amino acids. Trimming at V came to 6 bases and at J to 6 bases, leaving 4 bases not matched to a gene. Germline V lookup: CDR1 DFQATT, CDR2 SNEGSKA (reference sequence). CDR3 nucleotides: TGCAGTGCGGGGGACAGCCATGGCTACACCTTC. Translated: CSAGDSHGYTF.

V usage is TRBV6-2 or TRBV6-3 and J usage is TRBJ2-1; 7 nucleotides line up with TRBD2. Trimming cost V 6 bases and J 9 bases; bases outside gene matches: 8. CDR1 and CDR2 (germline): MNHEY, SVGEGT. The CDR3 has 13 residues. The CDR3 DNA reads TGTGCCAGCAGAGGACTAGAGGTTCCTGAGCAGTTCTTC. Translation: CASRGLEVPEQFF.

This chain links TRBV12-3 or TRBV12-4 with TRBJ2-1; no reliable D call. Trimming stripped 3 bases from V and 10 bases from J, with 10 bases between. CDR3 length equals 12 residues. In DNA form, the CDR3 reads TGTGCCAGCAGTTTCTTAGCCTACGAGCAGTTCTTC. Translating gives CASSFLAYEQFF.

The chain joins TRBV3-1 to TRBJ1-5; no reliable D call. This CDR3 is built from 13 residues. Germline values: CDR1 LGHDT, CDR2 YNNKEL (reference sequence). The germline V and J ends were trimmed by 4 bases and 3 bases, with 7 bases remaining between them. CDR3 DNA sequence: TGTGCCAGCAGCCGGGCCGACAATCAGCCCCAGCATTTT. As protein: CASSRADNQPQHF.

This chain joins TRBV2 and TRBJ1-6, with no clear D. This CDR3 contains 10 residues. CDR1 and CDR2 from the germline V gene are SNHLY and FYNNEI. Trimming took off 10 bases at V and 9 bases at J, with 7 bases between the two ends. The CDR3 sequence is CANPCSPLHF. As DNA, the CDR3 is TGTGCCAACCCCTGTTCACCCCTCCACTTT.

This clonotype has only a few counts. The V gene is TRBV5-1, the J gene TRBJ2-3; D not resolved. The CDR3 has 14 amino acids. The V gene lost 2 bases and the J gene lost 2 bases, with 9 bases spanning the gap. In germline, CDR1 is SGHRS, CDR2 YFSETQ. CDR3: CASSFDSDTDTQYF. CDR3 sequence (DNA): TGCGCCAGCAGCTTTGACTCTGACACAGATACGCAGTATTTT.

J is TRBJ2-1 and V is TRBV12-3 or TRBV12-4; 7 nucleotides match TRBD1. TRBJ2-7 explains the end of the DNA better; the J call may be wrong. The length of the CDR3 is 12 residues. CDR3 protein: CASRPQGDEQYF. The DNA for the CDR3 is TGTGCCAGCAGACCCCAGGGGGATGAGCAGTACTTC.

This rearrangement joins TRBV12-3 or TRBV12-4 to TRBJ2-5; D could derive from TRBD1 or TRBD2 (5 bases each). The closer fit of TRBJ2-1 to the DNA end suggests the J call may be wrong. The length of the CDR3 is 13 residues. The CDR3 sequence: CASSPGRQETQFF. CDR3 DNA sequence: TGTGCCAGCAGCCCGGGACGGCAAGAGACCCAGTTCTTC.

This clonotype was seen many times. The CDR3: CASSPLSRKDTQYF. CDR3 coding DNA: TGTGCCAGCAGCCCCCTATCCAGAAAAGATACGCAGTATTTT. The chain recombines TRBV7-9 with TRBJ2-3; D is ambiguous. V shed 5 bases and J shed 5 bases, with 14 bases lying between them. CDR1 is SEHNR, CDR2 FQNEAQ, per germline (reference sequence). CDR3 size: 14 residues.

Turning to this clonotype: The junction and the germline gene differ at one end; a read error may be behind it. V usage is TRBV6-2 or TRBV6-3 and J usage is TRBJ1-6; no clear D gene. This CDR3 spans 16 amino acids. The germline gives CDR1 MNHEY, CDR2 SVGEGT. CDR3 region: CASSYSTAGSNSPPHF. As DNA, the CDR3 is TGTGCCAGCAGTTACTCGACGGCAGGAAGTAATTCACCCCCCCACTTT.

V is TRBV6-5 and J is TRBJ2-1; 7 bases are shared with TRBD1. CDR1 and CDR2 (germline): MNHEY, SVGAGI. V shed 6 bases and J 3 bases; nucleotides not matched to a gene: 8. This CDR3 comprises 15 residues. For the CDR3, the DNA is TGTGCCAGCAGACCCCCGGGACAGAACTACAATGAGCAGTTCTTC. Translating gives CASRPPGQNYNEQFF.